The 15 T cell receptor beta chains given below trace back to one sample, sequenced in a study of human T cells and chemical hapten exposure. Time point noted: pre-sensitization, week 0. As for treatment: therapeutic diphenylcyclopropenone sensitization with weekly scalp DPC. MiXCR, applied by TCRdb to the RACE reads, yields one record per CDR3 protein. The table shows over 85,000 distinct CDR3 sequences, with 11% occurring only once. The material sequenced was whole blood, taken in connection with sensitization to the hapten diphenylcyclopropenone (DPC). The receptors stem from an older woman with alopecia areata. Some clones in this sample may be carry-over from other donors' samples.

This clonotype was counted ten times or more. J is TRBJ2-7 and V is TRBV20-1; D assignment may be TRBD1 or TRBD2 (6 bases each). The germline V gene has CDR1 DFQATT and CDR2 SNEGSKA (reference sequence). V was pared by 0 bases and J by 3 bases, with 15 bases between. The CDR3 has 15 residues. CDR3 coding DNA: TGCAGTGCTAGAGATCCAGGTGGGGGGCTCTACGAGCAGTACTTC. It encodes CSARDPGGGLYEQYF.

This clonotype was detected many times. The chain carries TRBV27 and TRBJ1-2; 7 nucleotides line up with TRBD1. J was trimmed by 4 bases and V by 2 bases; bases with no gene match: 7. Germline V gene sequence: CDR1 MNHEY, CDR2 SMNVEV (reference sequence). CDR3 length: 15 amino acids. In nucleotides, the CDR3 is TGTGCCAGCAGTTTAGGCAGGGGGACGACCTATGGCTACACCTTC. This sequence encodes CASSLGRGTTYGYTF.

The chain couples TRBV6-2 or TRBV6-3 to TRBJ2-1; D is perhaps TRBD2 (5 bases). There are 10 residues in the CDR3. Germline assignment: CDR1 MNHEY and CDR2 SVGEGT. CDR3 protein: CATTGNEQFF. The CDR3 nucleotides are TGTGCAACGACGGGGAATGAGCAGTTCTTC.

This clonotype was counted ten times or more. CDR3 region: CASSLAGQGLNTEAFF. The CDR3 DNA reads TGTGCCAGCAGTTTAGCTGGACAGGGGTTGAACACTGAAGCTTTCTTT. This chain connects TRBV12-3 or TRBV12-4 to TRBJ1-1, with 9 bases fitting TRBD1. The CDR3 contains 16 residues. V gave up 0 bases and J gave up 0 bases; unmatched junction bases: 2.

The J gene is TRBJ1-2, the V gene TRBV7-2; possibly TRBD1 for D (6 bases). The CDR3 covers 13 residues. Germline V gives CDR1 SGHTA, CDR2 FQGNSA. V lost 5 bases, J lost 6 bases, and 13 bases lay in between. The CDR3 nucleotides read TGTGCCAGCAGCCCAGGGGCGACAGATGGCTACACCTTC. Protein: CASSPGATDGYTF.

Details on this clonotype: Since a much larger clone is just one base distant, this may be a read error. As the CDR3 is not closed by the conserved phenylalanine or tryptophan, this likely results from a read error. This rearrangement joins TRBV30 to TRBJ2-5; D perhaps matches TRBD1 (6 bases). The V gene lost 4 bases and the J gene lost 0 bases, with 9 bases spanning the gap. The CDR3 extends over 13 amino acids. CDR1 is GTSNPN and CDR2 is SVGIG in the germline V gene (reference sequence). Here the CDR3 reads CAWTGADQETQYI. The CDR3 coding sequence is TGTGCCTGGACAGGGGCGGACCAAGAGACCCAGTACATC.

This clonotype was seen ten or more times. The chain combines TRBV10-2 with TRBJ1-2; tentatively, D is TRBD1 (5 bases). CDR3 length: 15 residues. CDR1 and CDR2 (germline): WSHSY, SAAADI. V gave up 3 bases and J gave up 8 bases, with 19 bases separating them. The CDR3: CASSERAGTLRGYTF. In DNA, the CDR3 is TGCGCCAGCAGTGAACGGGCAGGGACGTTGAGGGGCTACACCTTC.

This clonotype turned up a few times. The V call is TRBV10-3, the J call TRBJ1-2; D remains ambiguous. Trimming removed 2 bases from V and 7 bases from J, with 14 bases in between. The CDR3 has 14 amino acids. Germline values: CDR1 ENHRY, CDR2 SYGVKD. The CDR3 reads CAISEARIFGGYTF. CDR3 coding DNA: TGTGCCATCAGTGAGGCAAGGATCTTCGGTGGCTACACCTTC.

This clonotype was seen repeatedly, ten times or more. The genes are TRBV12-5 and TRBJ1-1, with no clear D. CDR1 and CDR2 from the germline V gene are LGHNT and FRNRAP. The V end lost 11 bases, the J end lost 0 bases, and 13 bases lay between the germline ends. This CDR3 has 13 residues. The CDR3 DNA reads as TGTGCTTACCGTGAGTCCATGAACACTGAAGCTTTCTTT. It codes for CAYRESMNTEAFF.

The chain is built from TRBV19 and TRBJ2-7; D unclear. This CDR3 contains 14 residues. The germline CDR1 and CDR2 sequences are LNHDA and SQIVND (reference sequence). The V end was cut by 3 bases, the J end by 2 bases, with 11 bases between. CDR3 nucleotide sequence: TGTGCCAGTAGTATGAATGGTGGGCCCTACGAGCAGTACTTC. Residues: CASSMNGGPYEQYF. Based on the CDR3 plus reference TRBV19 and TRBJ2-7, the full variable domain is DGGITQSPKYLFRKEGQNVTLSCEQNLNHDAMYWYRQDPGQGLRLIYYSQIVNDFQKGDIAEGYSVSREKKESFPLTVTSAQKNPTAFYLCASSMNGGPYEQYFGPGTRLTVT.

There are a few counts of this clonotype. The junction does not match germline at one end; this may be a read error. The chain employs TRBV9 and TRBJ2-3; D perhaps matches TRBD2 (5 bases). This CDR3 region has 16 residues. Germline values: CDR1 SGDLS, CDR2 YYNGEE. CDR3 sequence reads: CAGSVDGGPVADTQYF. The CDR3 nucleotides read TGTGCCGGCAGCGTAGACGGCGGGCCCGTGGCAGATACGCAGTATTTT.

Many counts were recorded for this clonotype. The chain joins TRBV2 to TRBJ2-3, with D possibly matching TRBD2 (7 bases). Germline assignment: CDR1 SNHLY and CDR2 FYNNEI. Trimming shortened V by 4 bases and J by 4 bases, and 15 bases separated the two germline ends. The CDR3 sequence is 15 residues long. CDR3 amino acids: CASSVIGGGPDTQYF. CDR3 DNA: TGTGCCAGCAGTGTCATAGGGGGGGGACCAGATACGCAGTATTTT.

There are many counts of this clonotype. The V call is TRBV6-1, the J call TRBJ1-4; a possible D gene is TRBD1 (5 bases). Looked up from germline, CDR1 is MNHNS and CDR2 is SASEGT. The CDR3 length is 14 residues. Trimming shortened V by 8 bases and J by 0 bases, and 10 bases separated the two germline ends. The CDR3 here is CASGGGATNEKLFF. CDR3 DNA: TGTGCCAGCGGGGGGGGAGCAACTAATGAAAAACTGTTTTTT.

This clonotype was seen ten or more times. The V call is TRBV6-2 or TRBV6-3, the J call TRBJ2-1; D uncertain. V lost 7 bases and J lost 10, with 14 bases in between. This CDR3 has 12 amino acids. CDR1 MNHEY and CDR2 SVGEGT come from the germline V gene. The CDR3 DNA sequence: TGTGCCAGCACTAGAGTGGGGATGGAGCAGTTCTTC. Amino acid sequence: CASTRVGMEQFF.

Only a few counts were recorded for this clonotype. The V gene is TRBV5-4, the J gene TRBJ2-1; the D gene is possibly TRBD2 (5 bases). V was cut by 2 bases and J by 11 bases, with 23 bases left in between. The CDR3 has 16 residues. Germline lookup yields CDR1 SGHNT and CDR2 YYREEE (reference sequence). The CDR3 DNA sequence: TGTGCCAGCAGCTTAAATCTGGCTCCGGGGTACCGAAAGCAGTTCTTC. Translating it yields CASSLNLAPGYRKQFF. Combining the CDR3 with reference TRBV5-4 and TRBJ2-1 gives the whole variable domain ETGVTQSPTHLIKTRGQQVTLRCSSQSGHNTVSWYQQALGQGPQFIFQYYREEENGRGNFPPRFSGLQFPNYSSELNVNALELDDSALYLCASSLNLAPGYRKQFFGPGTRLTVL.